Shown below are 30 T cell receptor beta chains from a single sample sequenced in a study of early T cells in non-severe SARS-CoV-2 infection. One entry per CDR3 protein results from TCRdb running MiXCR on the 5' RACE reads. This table holds more than 50,000 distinct CDR3 sequences, 5.6% found once. What was sequenced was whole blood. Every receptor here comes from an adult who was a healthcare worker with PCR-confirmed SARS-CoV-2 infection or an uninfected control (not recorded which).

The sample holds many counts of this clonotype. V and J are TRBV4-2 and TRBJ1-6, with D hard to call. CDR1 and CDR2 (germline): LGHNA, YNFKEQ. This CDR3 contains 17 residues. V gave up 3 bases and J gave up 7 bases, with 19 bases separating them. The CDR3 protein is CASSHDSAITHNSPLHF. Here the CDR3 DNA reads TGTGCCAGCAGCCACGACTCGGCCATAACCCACAATTCACCCCTCCACTTT.

This clonotype showed up many times. The chain recombines TRBV7-2 with TRBJ1-2; D might be TRBD1 (6 bases). The germline gives CDR1 SGHTA, CDR2 FQGNSA. This CDR3 has 15 amino acids. V was trimmed by 1 base and J by 5 bases, leaving 14 bases between them. The CDR3 reads CASSLEQGFAYGYTF. The CDR3 DNA reads as TGTGCCAGCAGCTTAGAACAGGGCTTCGCTTATGGCTACACCTTC.

In its sample, this clonotype was seen many times. The chain couples TRBV27 to TRBJ2-1; 8 bases map to TRBD2. J was trimmed by 2 bases and V by 5 bases; bases with no gene match: 11. Germline V CDR1 and CDR2: MNHEY, SMNVEV (reference sequence). This CDR3 region has 17 residues. The CDR3 region is CASSGGEALAAYNEQFF. CDR3 nucleotide sequence: TGTGCCAGCAGTGGGGGGGAGGCACTAGCGGCCTACAATGAGCAGTTCTTC.

CDR3 sequence reads: CASSLRSSGGHGYTF. CDR3 bases: TGTGCCAGCAGTTTAAGATCGTCAGGGGGGCATGGCTACACCTTC. The J gene is TRBJ1-2, the V gene TRBV12-3 or TRBV12-4; 7 bases match TRBD1. This CDR3 contains 15 residues. The V and J ends lost 2 bases and 6 bases, in that order; junction bases with no gene match: 9.

This chain connects TRBV11-2 to TRBJ1-1, with unresolved D. The V gene lost 6 bases and the J gene lost 4 bases, with 15 bases spanning the gap. The CDR3 length is 14 residues. Germline CDR1 is SGHAT and CDR2 is FQNNGV. For the CDR3, the DNA is TGTGCCAGCAGTATAAAAAAAGGATTCACTGAAGCTTTCTTT. Its protein product is CASSIKKGFTEAFF.

The chain carries TRBV7-2 and TRBJ2-1; no firm D call. The germline V gene encodes CDR1 SGHTA and CDR2 FQGNSA. V was cut by 5 bases and J by 8 bases, with 19 bases left in between. The CDR3 totals 15 residues. CDR3 region: CASSPEHSRRDEQFF. CDR3 in DNA: TGTGCCAGCAGCCCGGAACACTCCCGCCGCGATGAGCAGTTCTTC.

At least ten counts were recorded for this clonotype. The chain employs TRBV7-2 and TRBJ1-4, with D perhaps TRBD1 (6 bases). CDR1 is SGHTA and CDR2 is FQGNSA in the germline V gene. CDR3 length: 15 residues. The V and J ends lost 5 bases and 4 bases respectively, with 14 bases between them. The CDR3 nucleotides are TGTGCCAGCAGCACCAGGGGCCGGGGTAATGAAAAACTGTTTTTT. Translated: CASSTRGRGNEKLFF.

A single count supports this clonotype. The chain carries TRBV6-4 and TRBJ2-3; 11 bases fit TRBD2. Germline lookup yields CDR1 MRHNA and CDR2 SNTAGT. V was pared by 6 bases and J by 2 bases, with 4 bases of the junction left unmatched. The CDR3 consists of 15 residues. CDR3 in amino acids: CASSRLAGTTDTQYF. CDR3 coding DNA: TGTGCCAGCAGCAGACTAGCGGGGACCACAGATACGCAGTATTTT.

This clonotype was counted ten times or more. The chain has TRBV6-5 and TRBJ1-1; 7 bases are shared with TRBD1. The CDR3 contains 14 residues. CDR1 is MNHEY, CDR2 SVGAGI, per germline. Trimming at V came to 5 bases and at J to 0 bases, leaving 3 bases not matched to a gene. The CDR3 here is CASSMGTVNTEAFF. The CDR3 DNA follows: TGTGCCAGCAGTATGGGGACAGTGAACACTGAAGCTTTCTTT.

J is TRBJ2-7 and V is TRBV3-1; 8 nucleotides agree with TRBD2. The CDR3 is made up of 17 amino acids. V lost 3 bases to trimming and J lost 5 bases; unmatched junction nucleotides: 15. The germline V gene encodes CDR1 LGHDT and CDR2 YNNKEL (reference sequence). In DNA, the CDR3 is TGTGCCAGCAGCCAGGTAGCGGGAAAGGTTCGTTCCCACGAGCAGTACTTC. Protein sequence: CASSQVAGKVRSHEQYF.

This clonotype came up a few times. The V and J genes are TRBV7-2 and TRBJ2-4, with TRBD1 matching 7 bases. The germline gives CDR1 SGHTA, CDR2 FQGNSA. Unmatched junction bases numbered 15, after V lost 4 bases and J lost 0 bases. The CDR3 has 19 residues. The CDR3 DNA sequence: TGTGCCAGCAGCTCTCAACCGACAGGGTCCAAATTAGCCAAAAACATTCAGTACTTC. Amino acids: CASSSQPTGSKLAKNIQYF.

The chain joins TRBV5-1 to TRBJ2-1; 11 nucleotides line up with TRBD2. Germline CDR1 is SGHRS and CDR2 is YFSETQ. V lost 4 bases and J lost 4; bases outside the gene matches: 4. CDR3 length: 15 amino acids. CDR3 nucleotide sequence: TGCGCCAGCAGCCACGGGACTAGCGGATACAATGAGCAGTTCTTC. Translation gives CASSHGTSGYNEQFF.

The V and J genes are TRBV24-1 and TRBJ2-1; 8 bases line up with TRBD2. The CDR3 loop spans 13 amino acids. Germline values: CDR1 KGHDR, CDR2 SFDVKD. V dropped 6 bases and J dropped 10; count of bases not matched to a gene: 7. CDR3 protein: CATSHYSGIEQFF. CDR3 coding DNA: TGTGCCACCAGTCATTATAGCGGGATCGAGCAGTTCTTC.

This clonotype turned up a few times. V usage is TRBV10-3 and J usage is TRBJ2-2; a weak D match, TRBD2 (6 bases). CDR3 size: 13 residues. Deletions cut 3 bases from V and 7 bases from J, with 9 bases between. CDR1 ENHRY and CDR2 SYGVKD come from the germline V gene. This CDR3 reads CAISDREFGELFF. CDR3 sequence (DNA): TGTGCCATCAGTGACCGGGAGTTCGGGGAGCTGTTTTTT.

Many counts were recorded for this clonotype. The chain is built from TRBV7-2 and TRBJ2-5; D is unclear. The CDR3 sequence is 13 residues long. In germline, CDR1 is SGHTA, CDR2 FQGNSA. V was shortened by 7 bases and J by 2 bases, with 11 bases between the two germline ends. The CDR3 bases are TGTGCCAGCACCCTTTCTCAGCAAGAGACCCAGTACTTC. It is translated as CASTLSQQETQYF.

This clonotype was seen ten or more times. This chain connects TRBV7-3 to TRBJ2-5; no reliable D call. CDR3 length: 11 amino acids. The germline V gene encodes CDR1 SGHTA and CDR2 FQGTGA. V lost 7 bases, J lost 10 bases, and 13 bases lay in between. The CDR3 loop is CASKFRVIQYF. The DNA for the CDR3 is TGTGCCAGCAAGTTCCGGGTTATCCAGTACTTC.

The chain joins TRBV2 to TRBJ2-1; TRBD2 matches at 9 bases. CDR3 size: 16 residues. CDR1 is SNHLY, CDR2 FYNNEI, per germline. J gave up 8 bases and V 3 bases, and 11 bases lay outside the gene matches. CDR3: CASSDTAGGSGYEQFF. The CDR3 region has the DNA TGTGCCAGCAGTGATACAGCGGGAGGTTCTGGGTATGAGCAGTTCTTC.

The chain combines TRBV7-9 with TRBJ2-7; D remains ambiguous. V shed 5 bases and J shed 5 bases, with 7 bases lying between them. CDR1 is SEHNR, CDR2 FQNEAQ, per germline (reference sequence). The CDR3 has 11 residues. The CDR3 DNA reads TGTGCCAGCAGCAACCTAGACGAGCAGTACTTC. Its protein is CASSNLDEQYF.

This clonotype turned up a few times. The V and J genes are TRBV12-3 or TRBV12-4 and TRBJ2-5; D might be TRBD1 (5 bases). The CDR3 extends over 14 amino acids. The V end lost 6 bases, the J end lost 3 bases, and 14 bases lay between the germline ends. CDR3 nucleotides: TGTGCCAGCAGGGCAACAGGAACGAAAGAGACCCAGTACTTC. It is translated as CASRATGTKETQYF.

The sample holds a few counts of this clonotype. The J gene is TRBJ2-1, the V gene TRBV12-5; TRBD1 might be the D (6 bases). Germline CDR1 LGHNT, CDR2 FRNRAP. The CDR3 runs 15 residues. With 3 bases removed from V and 3 bases from J, the gap between germline ends came to 12 bases. The CDR3 protein is CASGLPPGHYNEQFF. The CDR3 DNA reads as TGTGCTAGTGGTTTACCCCCGGGACACTACAATGAGCAGTTCTTC.

About this clonotype: Its ends do not fully match the called genes, so a read error is possible. This chain connects TRBV11-2 to TRBJ1-6; D is undetermined. The CDR3 runs to 15 residues. Per germline, CDR1 SGHAT and CDR2 FQNNGV. The CDR3 sequence is CASSLDPLAGSPPHF. The CDR3 DNA reads as TGTGCCAGCAGCTTAGACCCCCTAGCGGGTTCACCCCCCCACTTT. The variable domain in full, completed from reference TRBV11-2 and TRBJ1-6, reads EAGVAQSPRYKIIEKRQSVAFWCNPISGHATLYWYQQILGQGPKLLIQFQNNGVVDDSQLPKDRFSAERLKGVDSTLKIQPAKLEDSAVYLCASSLDPLAGSPPHFGNGTRLTVT.

The chain combines TRBV29-1 with TRBJ2-7, with D perhaps TRBD1 (6 bases). Germline V gives CDR1 SQVTM, CDR2 ANQGSEA. The ends were cut back, 1 base at V and 1 base at J, with 14 bases in the middle. CDR3 length: 15 amino acids. The CDR3 loop reads CSVEGDTGNSYEQYF. The CDR3, as DNA: TGCAGCGTTGAAGGGGACACAGGGAATTCCTACGAGCAGTACTTC.

The table lists this clonotype with a few counts. The chain employs TRBV6-5 and TRBJ1-1, with D hard to call. The germline CDR1 and CDR2 sequences are MNHEY and SVGAGI. The CDR3 contains 14 residues. V shed 1 base and J shed 2 bases, with 8 bases lying between them. DNA for the CDR3: TGTGCCAGCAGTTACTATACAGCCAACACTGAAGCTTTCTTT. Translated, it gives CASSYYTANTEAFF.

The chain employs TRBV20-1 and TRBJ2-4, with 14 bases that match TRBD2. The J segment lost 2 bases and the V segment lost 0 bases, leaving 6 bases of the junction unmatched. Germline V lookup: CDR1 DFQATT, CDR2 SNEGSKA (reference sequence). CDR3 size: 18 residues. The CDR3 coding sequence is TGCAGTGCTAGAGAAGGGACTAGCGGGAGTGGGACCAAAAACATTCAGTACTTC. Its translation is CSAREGTSGSGTKNIQYF.

CDR3 nucleotides: TGTGCCAGCAGCTTAGACCGGGGCCCTAATTCACCCCTCCACTTT. Its translation is CASSLDRGPNSPLHF. The chain links TRBV7-2 to TRBJ1-6; weak D call: TRBD1 (5 bases). The CDR3 sequence is 15 residues long. The germline gives CDR1 SGHTA, CDR2 FQGNSA. With 1 base removed from V and 6 bases from J, the gap between germline ends came to 10 bases.

Only a few counts were recorded for this clonotype. The rearrangement links TRBV29-1 to TRBJ1-4; D ambiguous. The germline CDR1 and CDR2 sequences are SQVTM and ANQGSEA. The V gene lost 2 bases and the J gene lost 9 bases, with 10 bases spanning the gap. There are 12 residues in the CDR3. The CDR3 DNA reads TGCAGCGTTGAATGGGTCGGGCAAAAACTGTTTTTT. Translating gives CSVEWVGQKLFF.

This clonotype was found many times. The gene calls are TRBV3-1 and TRBJ2-3; D remains ambiguous. The CDR3 extends over 17 amino acids. Germline lookup yields CDR1 LGHDT and CDR2 YNNKEL (reference sequence). V lost 0 bases, J lost 4 bases, and 17 bases lay in between. CDR3 in amino acids: CASSQDPTVLIPDTQYF. The CDR3 DNA follows: TGTGCCAGCAGCCAAGATCCTACGGTTTTAATCCCAGATACGCAGTATTTT.

Many counts were recorded for this clonotype. This chain connects TRBV20-1 to TRBJ2-5; 11 bases map to TRBD1. This CDR3 has 18 residues. V dropped 2 bases and J dropped 5; count of bases not matched to a gene: 16. Germline-derived CDR1 and CDR2 are DFQATT and SNEGSKA (reference sequence). CDR3 loop: CSARSTYDGQGAGETQYF. Written as DNA, the CDR3 is TGCAGTGCTAGATCTACCTACGACGGACAGGGGGCCGGGGAGACCCAGTACTTC.

Ten or more counts support this clonotype. The junction and the germline gene differ at one end; a read error may be behind it. This sequence joins TRBV7-8 and TRBJ2-5; TRBD1 or TRBD2 may be the D gene (5 bases each). The CDR3 length is 15 residues. Germline V gives CDR1 SGHVS, CDR2 FQNEAQ. CDR3 loop: CASSGTGAYQGTQYF. The CDR3 DNA reads TGTGCCAGCAGCGGGACCGGGGCCTATCAAGGGACCCAGTACTTC.

This clonotype was found many times. This chain links TRBV7-9 with TRBJ1-3; D is unresolved. There are 14 residues in the CDR3. The V end was cut by 4 bases, the J end by 4 bases, with 11 bases between. Per germline, CDR1 SEHNR and CDR2 FQNEAQ (reference sequence). The chain's CDR3 is CASSSNSAGNTIYF. The CDR3, as DNA: TGTGCCAGCAGCTCTAATTCGGCGGGAAACACCATATATTTT.